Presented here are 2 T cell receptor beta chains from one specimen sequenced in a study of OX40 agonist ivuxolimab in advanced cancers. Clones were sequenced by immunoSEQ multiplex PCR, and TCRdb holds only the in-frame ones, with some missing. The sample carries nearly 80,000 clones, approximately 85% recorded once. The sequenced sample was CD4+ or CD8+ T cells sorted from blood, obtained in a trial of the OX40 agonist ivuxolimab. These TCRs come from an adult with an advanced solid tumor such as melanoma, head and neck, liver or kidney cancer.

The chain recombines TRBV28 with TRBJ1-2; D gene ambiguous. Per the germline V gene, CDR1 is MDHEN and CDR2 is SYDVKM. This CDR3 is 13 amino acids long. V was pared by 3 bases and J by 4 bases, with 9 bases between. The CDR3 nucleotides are TGTGCCAGCAGTTTGCCACAGAGCTATGGCTACACCTTC. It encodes CASSLPQSYGYTF.

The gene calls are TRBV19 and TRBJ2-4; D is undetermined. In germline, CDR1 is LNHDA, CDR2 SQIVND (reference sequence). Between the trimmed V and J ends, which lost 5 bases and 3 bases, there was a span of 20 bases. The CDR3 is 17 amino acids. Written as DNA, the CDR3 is TGTGCCAGTAGTGACCGGACCTCCCGTTTATACAAAAACATTCAGTACTTC. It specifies CASSDRTSRLYKNIQYF.